This entry features one T cell receptor beta chain sequence. What it binds is unknown. Indicated time point: newly diagnosed, previously untreated cHL patient sample. The sample belongs to a study of PD-1 blockade in classical Hodgkin lymphoma. The CDR3 contains 17 residues. V gave up 4 bases and J gave up 1 base, with 19 bases separating them. The V gene's germline CDR1 is MNHNS and CDR2 SASEGT. This table comes from immunoSEQ multiplex PCR, and its TCRdb copy is limited to in-frame clones, with some not included. The sample carries over 25,000 clones, 94% recorded once. Study-wide results and limits: Lower baseline TCR diversity was reported for newly diagnosed patients than for healthy donors.

This chain uses TRBV6-1 with TRBJ2-5, with D uncertain. The specimen sequenced was peripheral blood mononuclear cells (PBMCs). The origin of this receptor is a human donor with classical Hodgkin lymphoma. The CDR3 sequence is CASSARWATPRQETQYF. The CDR3 coding sequence is TGTGCCAGCAGTGCTCGATGGGCCACGCCGCGCCAAGAGACCCAGTACTTC.